Detailed here is one TCR beta chain. The CDR3 carries no conserved terminal phenylalanine or tryptophan, so it likely arises from a read error. As previously described, bulk TCR libraries were made using listed TCR primers. TCRdb re-called the PCR reads through MiXCR, storing one row per CDR3 protein. The sample shows tens of thousands of distinct CDR3 sequences, about a third of them seen only once. These data come from a study of molecular identifiers for immune sequencing clone quantification. The origin of this receptor is a human donor in good health. Some libraries in this study had Jurkat cell RNA spiked in. The specimen was naive CD8+ T cells from blood, with Jurkat cell RNA spiked in. Subset in this sample: FACS-sorted CD8+CD4-CCR7+CD45RA+ naive T cells.

The CDR3 sequence: CASSFEARGTDTQYL. CDR3 DNA: TGTGCCAGCAGTTTTGAGGCCCGGGGCACAGATACGCAGTATCTT. J is TRBJ2-3 and V is TRBV27; D uncertain. The CDR3 spans 15 residues. Per the germline V gene, CDR1 is MNHEY and CDR2 is SMNVEV (reference sequence). V lost 3 bases to trimming and J lost 1 base, with 11 bases between them.